The 25 T cell receptor beta chains given below trace back to one sample, sequenced in a study of cytomegalovirus exposure and HLA in healthy donors. PCR employed 60 Vbeta and 13 Jbeta primers. The assay was immunoSEQ multiplex PCR, and TCRdb's table has in-frame clones only and misses some. This sample contains 200,000 to 250,000 clones. The material sequenced was PBMCs. The receptors stem from a girl aged 2-9 years in good health and CMV-seropositive.

This rearrangement joins TRBV10-1 to TRBJ2-3; 11 bases are shared with TRBD2. Germline lookup yields CDR1 WNHNN and CDR2 SYGVQD (reference sequence). The trim removed 4 bases at V and 0 bases at J, leaving 0 bases unmatched. The length of the CDR3 is 15 residues. The CDR3 spells CASSGTSGSTDTQYF. DNA of the CDR3: TGCGCCAGCAGTGGGACTAGCGGGAGCACAGATACGCAGTATTTT.

The chain recombines TRBV7-9 with TRBJ1-4, with 7 bases aligning to TRBD1. The V gene's germline CDR1 is SEHNR and CDR2 FQNEAQ (reference sequence). This CDR3 has 16 amino acids. V lost 3 bases, J lost 8 bases, and 12 bases stayed unmatched. The CDR3 region is CASSFVRQGISEKLFF. DNA of the CDR3: TGTGCCAGCAGCTTTGTTAGACAGGGAATCAGCGAAAAACTGTTTTTT.

The CDR3: CASSIPGLYNEQFF. The CDR3 bases are TGCGCCAGCAGCATCCCGGGACTTTACAATGAGCAGTTCTTC. This chain connects TRBV5-1 to TRBJ2-1, with D perhaps TRBD2 (6 bases). This CDR3 has 14 amino acids. The V end lost 4 bases, the J end lost 4 bases, and 12 bases lay between the germline ends. Germline loops: CDR1 SGHRS, CDR2 YFSETQ.

The rearrangement links TRBV7-9 to TRBJ1-1, with D hard to call. CDR1 and CDR2 from the germline V gene are SEHNR and FQNEAQ (reference sequence). Trimming removed 5 bases from V and 1 base from J, with 14 bases in between. The CDR3 runs 15 residues. CDR3 nucleotide sequence: TGTGCCAGCAGCCCACCACTTGATCGGAACACTGAAGCTTTCTTT. Encoded protein: CASSPPLDRNTEAFF.

The V gene is TRBV5-4, the J gene TRBJ2-7; D is perhaps TRBD2 (5 bases). Germline loops: CDR1 SGHNT, CDR2 YYREEE (reference sequence). This CDR3 is 12 amino acids long. The V end lost 1 base, the J end lost 4 bases, and 6 bases lay between the germline ends. In DNA form, the CDR3 reads TGTGCCAGCAGCTTGCGCGGGTACGAGCAGTACTTC. This translates into CASSLRGYEQYF.

The chain uses TRBV25-1 and TRBJ1-1; the D gene is possibly TRBD1 (5 bases). Germline CDR1 is MGHDK and CDR2 is SYGVNS. The V and J ends lost 1 base and 10 bases respectively, with 16 bases between them. CDR3 length: 14 residues. CDR3 sequence: CASSESTGVRGAFF. CDR3 in DNA: TGTGCCAGCAGTGAATCAACGGGGGTTAGGGGAGCTTTCTTT.

V and J are TRBV28 and TRBJ1-2, with D tentatively TRBD1 (5 bases). The length of the CDR3 is 14 residues. Germline V lookup: CDR1 MDHEN, CDR2 SYDVKM. Trimming removed 6 bases at V and 1 base at J, with 12 bases between. The DNA for the CDR3 is TGTGCCAGCAGCTCAAACAGGATTAACTATGGCTACACCTTC. Protein product: CASSSNRINYGYTF.

The chain couples TRBV19 to TRBJ2-1, with 8 nucleotides matching TRBD1. The CDR3 runs 12 residues. Germline assignment: CDR1 LNHDA and CDR2 SQIVND (reference sequence). The J segment lost 11 bases and the V segment lost 7 bases, leaving 7 bases of the junction unmatched. CDR3 DNA sequence: TGTGCCAGTACCAGGACAGGGCAGCAGCAGTTCTTC. Amino acids: CASTRTGQQQFF.

The rearrangement links TRBV27 to TRBJ1-1; D is unresolved. Per germline, CDR1 MNHEY and CDR2 SMNVEV (reference sequence). V was clipped by 0 bases and J by 8 bases, with 13 bases between them. This CDR3 is 14 amino acids long. CDR3 DNA: TGTGCCAGCAGTTTATCCTTTGTTACGGGAGAAGCTTTCTTT. It encodes CASSLSFVTGEAFF.

The rearrangement uses TRBV29-1 and TRBJ2-5; D may be TRBD1 (5 bases). The J call may be wrong; the DNA end is better matched by TRBJ2-7. Germline loops: CDR1 SQVTM, CDR2 ANQGSEA. The CDR3 is 13 residues long. Written as DNA, the CDR3 is TGCAGCGTCCCCTCAGGGCGTGCCTACGAGCAGTACTTC. It translates to CSVPSGRAYEQYF.

The CDR3 region has the DNA TGTGCCAGCAGTTTATTCGTGGGGGCGAGGGACACTGAAGCTTTCTTT. Translated: CASSLFVGARDTEAFF. The V gene is TRBV27, the J gene TRBJ1-1; a possible D gene is TRBD1 (6 bases). This CDR3 has 16 amino acids. The V gene's germline CDR1 is MNHEY and CDR2 SMNVEV (reference sequence). V was shortened by 1 base and J by 3 bases, with 15 bases between the two germline ends.

The chain uses TRBV27 and TRBJ2-2, with a tentative D call TRBD1 (6 bases). The germline gives CDR1 MNHEY, CDR2 SMNVEV (reference sequence). V shed 7 bases and J shed 5 bases, with 8 bases lying between them. The CDR3 is 12 residues long. This CDR3 is CASKGGTGELFF. The CDR3 DNA reads as TGTGCCAGCAAAGGGGGTACCGGGGAGCTGTTTTTT.

This chain uses TRBV5-1 with TRBJ2-7, with TRBD1 as a possible D gene (5 bases). This CDR3 comprises 15 residues. The germline V gene encodes CDR1 SGHRS and CDR2 YFSETQ. The V end was cut by 4 bases, the J end by 5 bases, with 19 bases between. CDR3 sequence reads: CASSPNTGLGNEQYF. In DNA form, the CDR3 reads TGCGCCAGCAGCCCCAACACAGGTCTGGGGAACGAGCAGTACTTC.

The chain carries TRBV5-4 and TRBJ2-3; TRBD2 is a possible D gene (5 bases). The CDR3 covers 16 residues. Deletions cut 4 bases from V and 3 bases from J, with 18 bases between. Germline loops: CDR1 SGHNT, CDR2 YYREEE (reference sequence). CDR3 nucleotide sequence: TGTGCCAGCAGCCAGCTGACCGCCCCGGGGACAGATACGCAGTATTTT. Translated: CASSQLTAPGTDTQYF.

The chain couples TRBV7-8 to TRBJ1-1; weak D call: TRBD1 (6 bases). This CDR3 has 15 residues. Per the germline V gene, CDR1 is SGHVS and CDR2 is FQNEAQ. The V end lost 3 bases, the J end lost 5 bases, and 16 bases lay between the germline ends. This CDR3 is CASSLAGQWWTEAFF. The CDR3 coding sequence is TGTGCCAGCAGCTTGGCTGGACAGTGGTGGACTGAAGCTTTCTTT.

This sequence joins TRBV6-4 and TRBJ2-1, with 11 bases lining up with TRBD2. The CDR3 has 14 amino acids. In germline, CDR1 is MRHNA, CDR2 SNTAGT. Trimming removed 3 bases from V and 8 bases from J; junction bases left unmatched: 3. Here the CDR3 DNA reads TGTGCCAGCAGTGAGTCTAGCGGGAGGTATGAGCAGTTCTTC. It yields the protein CASSESSGRYEQFF.

The genes are TRBV5-8 and TRBJ2-7; TRBD1 agrees at 9 bases. V shed 5 bases and J 1 base; nucleotides not matched to a gene: 10. CDR1 SGHTS and CDR2 YDEGEE come from the germline V gene. The CDR3 contains 16 residues. DNA of the CDR3: TGTGCCAGCAGATTACTGCCCGGGACAGGGTCCTACGAGCAGTACTTC. Translating it yields CASRLLPGTGSYEQYF. Together with reference TRBV5-8 and TRBJ2-7, the CDR3 gives the full variable domain: EAGVTQSPTHLIKTRGQQATLRCSPISGHTSVYWYQQALGLGLQFLLWYDEGEERNRGNFPPRFSGRQFPNYSSELNVNALELEDSALYLCASRLLPGTGSYEQYFGPGTRLTVT.

This rearrangement joins TRBV5-1 to TRBJ2-3, with 7 bases matching TRBD2. J was trimmed by 5 bases and V by 7 bases; bases with no gene match: 7. CDR1 and CDR2 (germline): SGHRS, YFSETQ. This CDR3 has 13 residues. Written as DNA, the CDR3 is TGCGCCAGCGACGAAGAGCGGGGAGATACGCAGTATTTT. Protein: CASDEERGDTQYF.

The V call is TRBV7-6, the J call TRBJ2-5; D ambiguous. The CDR3 runs to 14 residues. Deletions cut 5 bases from V and 5 bases from J, with 15 bases between. Germline assignment: CDR1 SGHVS and CDR2 FNYEAQ. The CDR3 reads CASSPGVLVETQYF. The DNA for the CDR3 is TGTGCCAGCAGCCCCGGTGTTTTAGTGGAGACCCAGTACTTC.

The V call is TRBV25-1, the J call TRBJ2-7; perhaps TRBD2 as D (7 bases). Germline-derived CDR1 and CDR2 are MGHDK and SYGVNS. V was shortened by 4 bases and J by 1 base, with 14 bases between the two germline ends. There are 15 residues in the CDR3. The CDR3 DNA is TGTGCCAGCAGTGGGACAGCGGGATCTTCCTACGAGCAGTACTTC. This sequence encodes CASSGTAGSSYEQYF.

The gene calls are TRBV2 and TRBJ2-7; 13 bases align to TRBD2. This CDR3 spans 16 amino acids. V shed 7 bases and J 3 bases; nucleotides not matched to a gene: 9. In germline, CDR1 is SNHLY, CDR2 FYNNEI. CDR3 sequence reads: CASTKSGLAGVYEQYF. CDR3 coding DNA: TGTGCCAGCACCAAAAGCGGACTAGCGGGAGTCTACGAGCAGTACTTC.

This chain joins TRBV27 and TRBJ2-5; 10 nucleotides match TRBD2. Per germline, CDR1 MNHEY and CDR2 SMNVEV (reference sequence). The CDR3 contains 15 residues. Trimming cost V 4 bases and J 4 bases; bases outside gene matches: 6. DNA for the CDR3: TGTGCCAGCAGTTCACTAGCGGGAACGGTAGAGACCCAGTACTTC. Amino acids: CASSSLAGTVETQYF.

The chain employs TRBV4-1 and TRBJ2-7; D perhaps matches TRBD1 (5 bases). Trimming pared 4 bases from V and 0 bases from J, leaving 16 bases between. The CDR3 totals 16 residues. The germline CDR1 and CDR2 sequences are MGHRA and YSYEKL. The CDR3 DNA reads as TGCGCCAGCAGCCGGCTACAGGTTACCAGCTCCTACGAGCAGTACTTC. Amino acid sequence: CASSRLQVTSSYEQYF.

V is TRBV2 and J is TRBJ1-2; maybe TRBD1 (6 bases). V lost 6 bases, J lost 8 bases, and 16 bases lay in between. The germline gives CDR1 SNHLY, CDR2 FYNNEI. The CDR3 runs to 13 residues. For the CDR3, the DNA is TGTGCCAGCAGCACTCCGGGACATCGGGGCTACACCTTC. As protein: CASSTPGHRGYTF.

As for this clone: Since the CDR3 does not end with the conserved phenylalanine or tryptophan, this likely comes from a read error. It is unclear where the CDR3 begins or ends on the DNA, so no DNA is shown, and the CDR3 is as TCRdb lists it. V gene TRBV21-1 combines with J gene TRBJ1-2. TRBV21-1 is reported as a pseudogene. The CDR3 is 14 amino acids in total, end residues counted. CDR3 loop: CASSSGGGVCGYTL.